The present TCR beta chain was sequenced within a study of cytomegalovirus exposure and HLA in healthy donors. Regarding the study as a whole: Certain sequence variants were highly shared and formed a cluster, and this cluster was likely a sequencing artifact.

For this clone: Its cognate antigen is unknown.

The CDR3 totals 15 residues. Unmatched junction bases numbered 5, after V lost 2 bases and J lost 4 bases. CDR1 and CDR2 (germline): SGDLS, YYNGEE. Primers for the PCR totalled 60 Vbeta and 13 Jbeta. Sequencing was performed with immunoSEQ multiplex PCR; in TCRdb, only in-frame clones are kept and a portion is missing. The repertoire holds under 200,000 clones, with 80% to 85% as singletons. The sequence was obtained from a man under 40 in good health and CMV-seronegative. Sequences were obtained from PBMCs. The chain combines TRBV9 with TRBJ2-2; 7 bases fit TRBD2. CDR3 nucleotides: TGTGCCAGCAGCGTTCGCGGGGGTGGCACCGGGGAGCTGTTTTTT. Translated, it gives CASSVRGGGTGELFF.